This section outlines one T cell receptor beta chain sequence together with its context. Germline V gives CDR1 LGHNA, CDR2 YNFKEQ. Unmatched junction bases numbered 12, after V lost 4 bases and J lost 4 bases. The CDR3 length is 16 residues. The data were obtained in a study of control samples from healthy donors and cancer patients. Assay used: immunoSEQ multiplex PCR; TCRdb lists only in-frame clones, some missing. The table shows about 180,000 clones, with 90% occurring only once. This sequence joins TRBV4-2 and TRBJ2-5; TRBD2 aligns across 7 bases. The sequenced sample consisted of blood. This receptor was taken from a woman aged 45-65 years in good health. CDR3 DNA: TGTGCCAGCAGCCCGTCGGGGCGGGAGACCGGAGAGACCCAGTACTTC. Its translation is CASSPSGRETGETQYF.